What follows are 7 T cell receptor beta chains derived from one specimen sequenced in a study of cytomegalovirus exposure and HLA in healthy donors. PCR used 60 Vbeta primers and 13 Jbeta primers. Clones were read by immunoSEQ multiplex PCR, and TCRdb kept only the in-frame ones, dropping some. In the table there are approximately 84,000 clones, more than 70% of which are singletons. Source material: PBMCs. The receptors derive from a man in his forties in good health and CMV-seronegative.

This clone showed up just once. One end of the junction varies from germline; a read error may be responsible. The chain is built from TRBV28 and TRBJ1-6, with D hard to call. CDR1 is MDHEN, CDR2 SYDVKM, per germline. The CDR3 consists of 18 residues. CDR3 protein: CATSDTLRGSSYNSPLHF. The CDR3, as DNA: TGTGCCACCAGTGACACCTTGAGAGGGAGCTCCTATAATTCACCCCTCCACTTT.

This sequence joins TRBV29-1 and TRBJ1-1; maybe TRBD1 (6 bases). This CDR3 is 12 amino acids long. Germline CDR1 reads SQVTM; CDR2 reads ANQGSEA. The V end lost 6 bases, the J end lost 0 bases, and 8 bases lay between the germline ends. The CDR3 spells CSVGQMNTEAFF. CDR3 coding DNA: TGCAGCGTCGGACAGATGAACACTGAAGCTTTCTTT. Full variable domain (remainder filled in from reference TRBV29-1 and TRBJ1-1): SAVISQKPSRDICQRGTSLTIQCQVDSQVTMMFWYRQQPGQSLTLIATANQGSEATYESGFVIDKFPISRPNLTFSTLTVSNMSPEDSSIYLCSVGQMNTEAFFGQGTRLTVV.

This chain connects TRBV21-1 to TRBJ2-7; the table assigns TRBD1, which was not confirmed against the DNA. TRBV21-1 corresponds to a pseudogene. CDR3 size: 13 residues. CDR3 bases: TGTGCCAGCAGCAAAGTAGGGGTTATCAAGCAGTACTTC. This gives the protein CASSKVGVIKQYF.

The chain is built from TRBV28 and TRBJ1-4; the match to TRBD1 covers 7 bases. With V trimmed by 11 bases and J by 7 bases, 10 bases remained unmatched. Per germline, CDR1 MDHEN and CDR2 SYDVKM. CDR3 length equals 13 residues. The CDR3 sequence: CASATGNFEKLFF. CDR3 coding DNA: TGTGCCTCAGCGACAGGGAACTTTGAAAAACTGTTTTTT. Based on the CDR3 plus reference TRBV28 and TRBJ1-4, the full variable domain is DVKVTQSSRYLVKRTGEKVFLECVQDMDHENMFWYRQDPGLGLRLIYFSYDVKMKEKGDIPEGYSVSREKKERFSLILESASTNQTSMYLCASATGNFEKLFFGSGTQLSVL.

CDR3 nucleotides: TGTGCCAGCAGCTCACGGGGAGGGGGCACTGAAGCTTTCTTT. Its protein product is CASSSRGGGTEAFF. The chain uses TRBV4-2 and TRBJ1-1; TRBD1 might be the D (6 bases). The CDR3 runs 14 residues. Trimming removed 5 bases at V and 4 bases at J, with 14 bases between. CDR1 is LGHNA, CDR2 YNFKEQ, per germline.

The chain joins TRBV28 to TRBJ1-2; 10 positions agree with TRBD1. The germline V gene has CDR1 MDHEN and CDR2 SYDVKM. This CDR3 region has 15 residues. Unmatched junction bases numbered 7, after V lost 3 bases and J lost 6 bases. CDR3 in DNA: TGTGCCAGCAGTTTCGTCGGACAGGGGGTTGATGGCTACACCTTC. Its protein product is CASSFVGQGVDGYTF.

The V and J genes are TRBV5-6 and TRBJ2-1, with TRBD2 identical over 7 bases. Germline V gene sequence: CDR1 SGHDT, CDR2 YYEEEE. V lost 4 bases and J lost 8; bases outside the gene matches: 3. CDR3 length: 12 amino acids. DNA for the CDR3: TGTGCCAGCAGCGTGGGAGGGTATGAGCAGTTCTTC. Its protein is CASSVGGYEQFF.